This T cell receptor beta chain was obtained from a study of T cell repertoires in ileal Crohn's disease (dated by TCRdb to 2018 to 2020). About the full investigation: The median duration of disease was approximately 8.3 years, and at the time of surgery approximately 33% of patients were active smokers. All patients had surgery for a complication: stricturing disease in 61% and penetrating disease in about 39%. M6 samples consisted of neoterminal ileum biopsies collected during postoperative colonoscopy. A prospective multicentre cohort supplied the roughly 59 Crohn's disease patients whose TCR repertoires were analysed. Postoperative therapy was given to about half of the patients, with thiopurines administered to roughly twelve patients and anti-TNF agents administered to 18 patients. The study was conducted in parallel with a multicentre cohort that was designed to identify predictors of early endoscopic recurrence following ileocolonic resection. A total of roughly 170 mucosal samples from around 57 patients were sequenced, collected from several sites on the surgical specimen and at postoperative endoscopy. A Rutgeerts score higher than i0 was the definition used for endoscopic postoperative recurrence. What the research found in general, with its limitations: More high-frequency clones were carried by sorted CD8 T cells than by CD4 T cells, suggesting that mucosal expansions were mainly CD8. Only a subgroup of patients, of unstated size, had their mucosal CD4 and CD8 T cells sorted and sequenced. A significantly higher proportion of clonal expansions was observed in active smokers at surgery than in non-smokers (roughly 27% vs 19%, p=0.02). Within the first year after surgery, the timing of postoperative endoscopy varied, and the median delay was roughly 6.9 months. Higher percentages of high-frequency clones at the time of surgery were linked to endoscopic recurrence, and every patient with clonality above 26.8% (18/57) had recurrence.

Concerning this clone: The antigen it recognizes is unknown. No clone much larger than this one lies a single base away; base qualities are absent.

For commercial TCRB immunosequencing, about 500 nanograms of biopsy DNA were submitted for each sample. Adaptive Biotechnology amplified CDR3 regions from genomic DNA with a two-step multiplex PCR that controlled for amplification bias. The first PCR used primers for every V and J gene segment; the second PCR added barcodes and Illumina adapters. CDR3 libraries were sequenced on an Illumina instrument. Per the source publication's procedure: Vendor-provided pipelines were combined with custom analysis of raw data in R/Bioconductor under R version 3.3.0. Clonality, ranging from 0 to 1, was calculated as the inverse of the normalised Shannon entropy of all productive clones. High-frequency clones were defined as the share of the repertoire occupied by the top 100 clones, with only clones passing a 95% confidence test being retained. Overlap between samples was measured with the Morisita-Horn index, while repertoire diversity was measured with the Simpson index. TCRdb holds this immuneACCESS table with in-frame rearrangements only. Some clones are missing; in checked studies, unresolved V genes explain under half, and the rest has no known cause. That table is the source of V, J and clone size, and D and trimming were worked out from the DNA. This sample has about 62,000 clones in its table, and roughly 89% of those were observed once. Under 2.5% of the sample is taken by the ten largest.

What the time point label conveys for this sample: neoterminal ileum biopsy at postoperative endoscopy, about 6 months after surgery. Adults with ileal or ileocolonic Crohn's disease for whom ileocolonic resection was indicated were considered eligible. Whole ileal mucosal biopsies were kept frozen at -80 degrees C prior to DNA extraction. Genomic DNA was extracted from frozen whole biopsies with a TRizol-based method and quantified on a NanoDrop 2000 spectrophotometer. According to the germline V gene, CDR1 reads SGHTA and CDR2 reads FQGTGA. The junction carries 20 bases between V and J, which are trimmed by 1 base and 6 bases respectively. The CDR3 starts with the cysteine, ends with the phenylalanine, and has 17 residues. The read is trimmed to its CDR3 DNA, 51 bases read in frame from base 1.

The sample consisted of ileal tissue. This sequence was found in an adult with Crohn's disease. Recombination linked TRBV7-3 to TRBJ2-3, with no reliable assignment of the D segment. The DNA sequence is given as TGTGCCAGCAGCTTAATAGTCCTCCTTATTGAAAGTGATACGCAGTATTTT. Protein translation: CASSLIVLLIESDTQYF.